The following is a TCR beta chain sequence with its context. Its target is not known. The sample originates from a study of T cell responses to AZD1222 COVID-19 vaccine. Study-wide results and caveats: Baseline seropositivity characterized only a handful of AZD1222 recipients. Close to half of all spike-specific TCRs reportedly target regions of the variants that are unmutated.

Data came from immunoSEQ multiplex PCR; TCRdb stores just in-frame clones and leaves some out. The table lists under 200,000 clones, around 90% of them singletons. The CDR3 is 13 amino acids. CDR1 is MNHEY and CDR2 is SVGEGT in the germline V gene. V was clipped by 6 bases and J by 2 bases, with 10 bases between them. Researchers grouped second doses given at about 4 or about 12 weeks into one pool. This chain links TRBV6-2 or TRBV6-3 with TRBJ1-1, with no clear D. This clonotype was sampled from an adult who received the AZD1222 COVID-19 vaccine. The sample in question was peripheral blood, obtained 28 days after the second AZD1222 dose. CDR3 nucleotide sequence: TGTGCCAGCAGCCCTCAGGCAAACACTGAAGCTTTCTTT. Its translation: CASSPQANTEAFF.